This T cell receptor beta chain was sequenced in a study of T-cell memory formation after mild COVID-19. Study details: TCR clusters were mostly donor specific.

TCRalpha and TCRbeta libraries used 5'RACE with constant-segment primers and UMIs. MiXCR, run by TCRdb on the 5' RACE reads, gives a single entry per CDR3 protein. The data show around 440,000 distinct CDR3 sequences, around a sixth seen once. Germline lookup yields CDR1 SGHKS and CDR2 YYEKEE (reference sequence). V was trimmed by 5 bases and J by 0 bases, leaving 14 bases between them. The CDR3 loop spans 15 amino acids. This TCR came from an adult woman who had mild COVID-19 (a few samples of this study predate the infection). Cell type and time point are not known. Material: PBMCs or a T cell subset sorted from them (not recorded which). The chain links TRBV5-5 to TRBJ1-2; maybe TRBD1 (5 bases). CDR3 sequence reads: CASRTGTQANYGYTF. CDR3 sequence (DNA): TGTGCCAGCAGAACCGGGACTCAAGCTAACTATGGCTACACCTTC.